This TCR beta chain was obtained from a study of post-analysis software for immune sequencing data. Worth noting for this clonotype: Antigen specificity is unknown.

This CDR3 has 16 amino acids. J lost 1 base, V lost 1 base, and 7 bases had no gene match. Germline V gene data show CDR1 as MNHNS and CDR2 as SASEGT. Study conclusions and caveats: TRBV5-6, TRBV5-1 and TRBV20-1 belonged to a set of roughly five TRBV segments that were more frequent in patients than controls.

Tagging with unique molecular identifiers was a feature of the TCR beta cDNA libraries. Starting from roughly 1 to 10 million T cells, the study yielded a few hundred thousand cDNA molecules. TCRdb itself ran the PCR reads through MiXCR, one entry per CDR3 protein. Among around 400,000 distinct CDR3 sequences, about 39% were seen once, and the ten largest hold around 8%. This chain links TRBV6-1 with TRBJ2-7, with 7 bases aligning to TRBD1. The clonotype comes from a girl aged 2 to 10 with multiple sclerosis. Sequencing was carried out using blood. CDR3 sequence (DNA): TGTGCCAGCAGTGAAGATGAGGGGGCGAATTCCTACGAGCAGTACTTC. The encoded protein is CASSEDEGANSYEQYF.